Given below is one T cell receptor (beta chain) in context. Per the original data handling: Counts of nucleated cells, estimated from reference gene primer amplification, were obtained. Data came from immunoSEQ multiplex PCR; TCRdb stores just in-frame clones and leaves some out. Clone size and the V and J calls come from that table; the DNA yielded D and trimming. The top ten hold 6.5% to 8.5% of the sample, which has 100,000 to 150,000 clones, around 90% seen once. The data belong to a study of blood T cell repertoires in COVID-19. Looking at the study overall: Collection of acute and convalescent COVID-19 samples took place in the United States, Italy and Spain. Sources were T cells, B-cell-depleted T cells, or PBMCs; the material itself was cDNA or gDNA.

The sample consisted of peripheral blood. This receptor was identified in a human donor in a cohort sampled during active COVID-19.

As DNA, the CDR3 is TGCAGCGTGGCCGGGACTAGCGGGGGCGGCGCCCAAGAGACCCAGTACTTC. Translated: CSVAGTSGGGAQETQYF. The chain has TRBV29-1 and TRBJ2-5; 14 bases line up with TRBD2. CDR3 length equals 17 residues. The junction had 10 bases not matched to a gene; V was cut back by 6 bases and J by 1 base. The germline CDR1 and CDR2 sequences are SQVTM and ANQGSEA.